The 21 T cell receptor beta chains below come from one sample, sequenced in a study of post-analysis software for immune sequencing data. Study-level findings and limits: The study found TRBV5-6, TRBV5-1 and TRBV20-1 among five or six TRBV segments more frequent in patients than controls.

Researchers reported that TCR beta cDNA libraries carried unique molecular identifiers. Using its own MiXCR run on the PCR reads, TCRdb lists one record per CDR3 protein. The sample gives hundreds of thousands of distinct CDR3 sequences, 25% to 30% of which show up once; more than 0.45% is in the top ten. Antigen specificity for these receptors is unknown. Input material: blood. The receptor set was obtained from a girl aged 10 to 17 with multiple sclerosis.

This clonotype was detected a few times. The chain recombines TRBV20-1 with TRBJ1-5; TRBD1 agrees at 8 bases. The ends lost 4 bases at V and 3 bases at J; junction bases unmatched: 8. From germline, CDR1 is DFQATT and CDR2 SNEGSKA (reference sequence). This CDR3 region has 15 residues. CDR3 nucleotides: TGCAGTGCTATTCTCCCGGGACAGGACAATCAGCCCCAGCATTTT. Protein product: CSAILPGQDNQPQHF.

V gene TRBV5-1 combines with J gene TRBJ2-1; D uncertain. Trimming took off 0 bases at V and 1 base at J, with 8 bases between the two ends. Germline CDR1 reads SGHRS; CDR2 reads YFSETQ. The CDR3 has 15 amino acids. CDR3: CASSLALQSYNEQFF. The CDR3 coding sequence is TGCGCCAGCAGCTTGGCCTTACAGTCCTACAATGAGCAGTTCTTC. The full variable domain, its missing parts supplied by reference TRBV5-1 and TRBJ2-1, is KAGVTQTPRYLIKTRGQQVTLSCSPISGHRSVSWYQQTPGQGLQFLFEYFSETQRNKGNFPGRFSGRQFSNSRSEMNVSTLELGDSALYLCASSLALQSYNEQFFGPGTRLTVL.

Remarks on this clonotype: Just one base apart from a much larger clone, this may be a read error. V gene TRBV5-1 combines with J gene TRBJ2-7, with 7 bases matching TRBD2. Germline CDR1 SGHRS, CDR2 YFSETQ. The CDR3 is 15 residues long. After removal of 4 bases from V and 10 bases from J, the junction contained 17 bases not matched to a gene. The DNA for the CDR3 is TGCGCCAGCAGCGCCGGACTAGGGTTTGATCTGGCCCAGTACTTC. Translating it yields CASSAGLGFDLAQYF.

In its sample, this clonotype was seen a few times. The CDR3 region is CATSRVQAGQPQHF. The CDR3 nucleotides are TGTGCCACCAGCAGAGTGCAGGCAGGACAGCCCCAGCATTTT. The chain carries TRBV15 and TRBJ1-5; no clear D. Germline values: CDR1 LNHNV, CDR2 YYDKDF (reference sequence). The V end lost 1 base, the J end lost 7 bases, and 11 bases lay between the germline ends. The CDR3 runs to 14 residues.

V and J are TRBV15 and TRBJ1-5, with no clear D. Trimming cost V 4 bases and J 0 bases, with 10 bases left between them. This CDR3 region has 15 residues. Germline V gives CDR1 LNHNV, CDR2 YYDKDF (reference sequence). The CDR3 region is CATSKRSSSNQPQHF. The DNA for the CDR3 is TGTGCCACCAGCAAACGATCCTCTAGCAATCAGCCCCAGCATTTT.

Ten or more counts support this clonotype. CDR3 nucleotides: TGTGCCATCAGGGGGACTAGCGGGGGCGAGCAGTACTTC. It encodes CAIRGTSGGEQYF. This chain links TRBV10-3 with TRBJ2-7; 14 bases are shared with TRBD2. CDR3 length equals 13 residues. V trimming: 6 bases; J trimming: 6 bases; junction bases outside the gene matches: 1. Germline-derived CDR1 and CDR2 are ENHRY and SYGVKD.

The chain joins TRBV27 to TRBJ2-5; TRBD2 aligns across 16 bases. J gave up 7 bases and V 6 bases, and 11 bases lay outside the gene matches. Germline V gene sequence: CDR1 MNHEY, CDR2 SMNVEV (reference sequence). CDR3 length: 17 amino acids. The CDR3, as DNA: TGTGCCAGCAGCCATGGGACTAGCGGGAGGGGTTGGGGGACCCAGTACTTC. It translates to CASSHGTSGRGWGTQYF.

This chain joins TRBV6-2 or TRBV6-3 and TRBJ1-1, with D unclear. The CDR3 extends over 15 amino acids. Trimming removed 2 bases from V and 0 bases from J, with 10 bases in between. CDR1 is MNHEY and CDR2 is SVGEGT in the germline V gene. The CDR3 is CASSYLGSLNTEAFF. The CDR3, as DNA: TGTGCCAGCAGTTACCTGGGGAGCCTGAACACTGAAGCTTTCTTT.

The V and J genes are TRBV2 and TRBJ1-1; D possibly corresponds to TRBD1 (5 bases). The V and J ends lost 8 bases and 1 base respectively, with 11 bases between them. CDR3 length: 13 residues. Germline CDR1 reads SNHLY; CDR2 reads FYNNEI. CDR3 bases: TGTGCCAGCCGGGACTCCGGGAACACTGAAGCTTTCTTT. Its translation is CASRDSGNTEAFF.

This clonotype was recorded a few times. The chain recombines TRBV7-2 with TRBJ2-1; 8 bases are shared with TRBD1. V was pared by 5 bases and J by 0 bases, with 6 bases of the junction left unmatched. The CDR3 has 16 amino acids. Germline CDR1 reads SGHTA; CDR2 reads FQGNSA. DNA for the CDR3: TGTGCCAGCAGCGCGGGACAGGCCAGCTCCTACAATGAGCAGTTCTTC. Encoded protein: CASSAGQASSYNEQFF.

This clonotype was seen a handful of times. This chain uses TRBV5-5 with TRBJ2-5, with TRBD1 matching over 7 bases. Germline CDR1 SGHKS, CDR2 YYEKEE (reference sequence). CDR3 length: 14 amino acids. The V gene end was trimmed by 4 bases and the J gene end by 5 bases; junction bases not matched to a gene: 8. CDR3 residues: CASSGNRGWETQYF. DNA of the CDR3: TGTGCCAGCAGCGGGAACAGGGGTTGGGAGACCCAGTACTTC.

This chain joins TRBV4-1 and TRBJ1-5; tentative D call: TRBD1 (5 bases). The ends were cut back, 0 bases at V and 4 bases at J, with 13 bases in the middle. The CDR3 is 16 amino acids. Germline V gene lookup returns CDR1 MGHRA and CDR2 YSYEKL. CDR3 residues: CASSQDGTILNQPQHF. CDR3 nucleotide sequence: TGCGCCAGCAGCCAAGATGGGACGATCCTAAATCAGCCCCAGCATTTT.

This clonotype was seen just once. At one of its ends the junction is not consistent with the germline gene, which may arise from a read error. This chain links TRBV6-6 with TRBJ2-1; D is ambiguous. The germline V gene encodes CDR1 MNHNY and CDR2 SVGAGI (reference sequence). There are 12 residues in the CDR3. The CDR3: CVSSPSGNEQFF. CDR3 DNA sequence: TGTGTCAGCAGCCCTAGTGGAAATGAACAGTTCTTC.

This clonotype was observed a handful of times. The chain carries TRBV6-1 and TRBJ2-5; D may be TRBD2 (5 bases). The CDR3 runs to 14 residues. The ends were cut back, 6 bases at V and 4 bases at J, with 15 bases in the middle. Germline V gene lookup returns CDR1 MNHNS and CDR2 SASEGT. The CDR3 is CASSLGLSSETQYF. The CDR3 coding sequence is TGTGCCAGCAGCCTCGGACTGTCCTCAGAGACCCAGTACTTC.

This clonotype occurred many times. The gene calls are TRBV4-3 and TRBJ2-1; 9 bases map to TRBD2. The germline V gene encodes CDR1 LGHNA and CDR2 YSLEER. CDR3 length: 14 residues. V gave up 4 bases and J gave up 8 bases; unmatched junction bases: 6. In nucleotides, the CDR3 is TGCGCCAGCAGCCCGGGACTAGCTTCAGATGAGCAGTTCTTC. Protein product: CASSPGLASDEQFF.

This clonotype turned up a few times. The chain has TRBV7-8 and TRBJ1-2; D remains ambiguous. CDR1 SGHVS and CDR2 FQNEAQ come from the germline V gene. The CDR3 sequence is 15 residues long. V shed 0 bases and J shed 3 bases, with 11 bases lying between them. CDR3 in amino acids: CASSLARNSYYGYTF. CDR3 sequence (DNA): TGTGCCAGCAGCTTAGCGAGGAACAGTTACTATGGCTACACCTTC.

As regards this clonotype: A junction boundary mismatches the germline segment, possibly from a read error. V gene TRBV10-3 combines with J gene TRBJ2-7, with D maybe TRBD2 (6 bases). The CDR3 has 11 residues. Germline CDR1 is ENHRY and CDR2 is SYGVKD. The CDR3, as DNA: TGTACCATTAACCGGGCGGGGGAGCAGTACTTC. The encoded protein is CTINRAGEQYF.

The chain uses TRBV20-1 and TRBJ2-7; 9 bases line up with TRBD2. The germline gives CDR1 DFQATT, CDR2 SNEGSKA (reference sequence). The CDR3 has 16 residues. V shed 0 bases and J 8 bases; nucleotides not matched to a gene: 14. CDR3 coding DNA: TGCAGTGCTAGAGAGTCAGGCGGGAGGGCCGGAGTGAAGCAGTACTTC. Translating gives CSARESGGRAGVKQYF.

V gene TRBV5-1 combines with J gene TRBJ2-7; perhaps D is TRBD1 or TRBD2 (7 bases each). Germline values: CDR1 SGHRS, CDR2 YFSETQ. This CDR3 contains 14 residues. Trimming removed 4 bases from V and 4 bases from J, with 15 bases in between. The CDR3 DNA reads TGCGCCAGCAGCCAGACAGGGAGGGGGTACGAGCAGTACTTC. Protein sequence: CASSQTGRGYEQYF.

This clonotype was observed a few times. The rearrangement uses TRBV28 and TRBJ1-2; the match to TRBD1 covers 9 bases. Trimming at V came to 6 bases and at J to 8 bases, leaving 10 bases not matched to a gene. This CDR3 is 14 amino acids long. CDR1 and CDR2 (germline): MDHEN, SYDVKM. The CDR3 region has the DNA TGTGCCAGCAGAACTCCGGGACAGGGTCACGGCTACACCTTC. Translation gives CASRTPGQGHGYTF.

As regards this clonotype: Sequence at one end of the junction differs from germline and may be a read error. CDR3 amino acids: CAGSKDGSGGAQYF. The CDR3 DNA reads as TGTGCCGGCAGCAAGGACGGTTCCGGGGGGGCCCAGTACTTC. The chain joins TRBV7-2 to TRBJ2-5, with 8 bases identical to TRBD2. In germline, CDR1 is SGHTA, CDR2 FQGNSA. The CDR3 has 14 residues.